The 24 T cell receptor beta chains given below trace back to one sample, sequenced in a study of blood T cell repertoires in COVID-19. TCRdb keeps only in-frame clones here, not all; method: immunoSEQ multiplex PCR. The top ten hold about 3% of the sample, which has some 350,000 clones, more than 75% seen once. The sample was PBMCs or T cells enriched from blood (not recorded which). These TCRs come from a woman under 40 who had recovered from COVID-19.

The chain joins TRBV10-3 to TRBJ2-2; 10 nucleotides line up with TRBD1. Trimming removed 2 bases from V and 3 bases from J; junction bases left unmatched: 3. Looked up from germline, CDR1 is ENHRY and CDR2 is SYGVKD. The CDR3 runs 16 residues. CDR3 nucleotide sequence: TGTGCCATCAGTGAGCATGGGACAGGGGACACCGGGGAGCTGTTTTTT. This gives the protein CAISEHGTGDTGELFF.

The chain recombines TRBV5-1 with TRBJ1-1, with D possibly being TRBD1 (5 bases). This CDR3 has 14 residues. Trimming pared 4 bases from V and 2 bases from J, leaving 12 bases between. Germline V gives CDR1 SGHRS, CDR2 YFSETQ. Here the CDR3 reads CASSPQGTNTEAFF. CDR3 sequence (DNA): TGCGCCAGCAGCCCGCAGGGTACCAACACTGAAGCTTTCTTT.

The CDR3 DNA is TGCGCCAGCAGCCAGGGGACAGTCCCAACTAATGAAAAACTGTTTTTT. Amino acid sequence: CASSQGTVPTNEKLFF. The chain couples TRBV4-1 to TRBJ1-4, with 7 bases lining up with TRBD1. The CDR3 runs 16 residues. The V gene's germline CDR1 is MGHRA and CDR2 YSYEKL. The J segment lost 0 bases and the V segment lost 3 bases, leaving 4 bases of the junction unmatched.

The chain has TRBV21-1 and TRBJ2-1; no check of the table's D call, TRBD1, against the DNA was made. TRBV21-1 corresponds to a pseudogene. This CDR3 is built from 16 residues. CDR3 loop: CASSKRISQLYNEQFF. CDR3 sequence (DNA): TGTGCCAGCAGCAAAAGGATCTCACAGCTATACAATGAGCAGTTCTTC.

This rearrangement joins TRBV7-9 to TRBJ1-3; TRBD1 matches 7 bases. Per the germline V gene, CDR1 is SEHNR and CDR2 is FQNEAQ (reference sequence). The trim removed 4 bases at V and 3 bases at J, leaving 12 bases unmatched. CDR3 length: 17 amino acids. CDR3 DNA: TGTGCCAGCAGCTCTTACACCCGACAGGGACTTGGAAACACCATATATTTT. Translating gives CASSSYTRQGLGNTIYF.

The V gene is TRBV11-2, the J gene TRBJ1-1; D remains ambiguous. Per germline, CDR1 SGHAT and CDR2 FQNNGV. V lost 5 bases to trimming and J lost 5 bases, with 12 bases between them. CDR3 length: 13 amino acids. The CDR3 coding sequence is TGTGCCAGCAGCCTCGGAGGGATTACTGAAGCTTTCTTT. Translating gives CASSLGGITEAFF.

V gene TRBV7-9 combines with J gene TRBJ2-3; a possible D gene is TRBD2 (6 bases). With 4 bases removed from V and 6 bases from J, the gap between germline ends came to 8 bases. This CDR3 comprises 12 residues. CDR1 is SEHNR and CDR2 is FQNEAQ in the germline V gene (reference sequence). Written as DNA, the CDR3 is TGTGCCAGCAGCTGGGACTTTGATACGCAGTATTTT. This gives the protein CASSWDFDTQYF.

The J gene is TRBJ2-1, the V gene TRBV28; D is unclear. The CDR3 spans 15 residues. The V gene lost 6 bases and the J gene lost 0 bases, with 12 bases spanning the gap. CDR1 MDHEN and CDR2 SYDVKM come from the germline V gene. In DNA form, the CDR3 reads TGTGCCAGCAGCCCCCTTGGTAGCTCCTACAATGAGCAGTTCTTC. Residues: CASSPLGSSYNEQFF. The complete variable domain, with remaining parts taken from reference TRBV28 and TRBJ2-1, reads DVKVTQSSRYLVKRTGEKVFLECVQDMDHENMFWYRQDPGLGLRLIYFSYDVKMKEKGDIPEGYSVSREKKERFSLILESASTNQTSMYLCASSPLGSSYNEQFFGPGTRLTVL.

J is TRBJ2-7 and V is TRBV18, with a possible D match to TRBD1 (9 bases). Germline lookup yields CDR1 KGHSH and CDR2 LQKENI. V was trimmed by 3 bases and J by 3 bases, leaving 18 bases between them. This CDR3 has 16 residues. CDR3 region: CASSPSGTGRIYEQYF. In DNA form, the CDR3 reads TGTGCCAGCTCACCTAGCGGGACAGGGAGGATCTACGAGCAGTACTTC.

The V gene is TRBV4-1, the J gene TRBJ1-1, with a weak D call TRBD1 (6 bases). The CDR3 contains 14 residues. V was clipped by 3 bases and J by 7 bases, with 15 bases between them. The germline V gene encodes CDR1 MGHRA and CDR2 YSYEKL. The CDR3, as DNA: TGCGCCAGCAGCCACCAGGGGATCCCTCTTGAAGCTTTCTTT. This translates into CASSHQGIPLEAFF.

This chain uses TRBV5-1 with TRBJ2-1; tentatively, D is TRBD2 (6 bases). Between the trimmed V and J ends, which lost 0 bases and 10 bases, there was a span of 20 bases. The CDR3 runs 16 residues. CDR1 and CDR2 (germline): SGHRS, YFSETQ. CDR3 in DNA: TGCGCCAGCAGCTTGGGACTGGAGGGCCGTACGGGCGAGCAGTTCTTC. Protein sequence: CASSLGLEGRTGEQFF. The full variable domain, in which reference TRBV5-1 and TRBJ2-1 provide the parts outside the CDR3, is KAGVTQTPRYLIKTRGQQVTLSCSPISGHRSVSWYQQTPGQGLQFLFEYFSETQRNKGNFPGRFSGRQFSNSRSEMNVSTLELGDSALYLCASSLGLEGRTGEQFFGPGTRLTVL.

The CDR3 region is CASSYSGTSGFNTGELFF. CDR3 sequence (DNA): TGTGCCAGCAGTTACTCTGGGACTTCGGGATTTAACACCGGGGAGCTGTTTTTT. This chain links TRBV27 with TRBJ2-2; D is possibly TRBD2 (6 bases). Trimming took off 4 bases at V and 2 bases at J, with 20 bases between the two ends. Germline values: CDR1 MNHEY, CDR2 SMNVEV (reference sequence). The CDR3 is 18 residues long.

V usage is TRBV24-1 and J usage is TRBJ1-4, with 9 bases identical to TRBD1. Germline CDR1 is KGHDR and CDR2 is SFDVKD. J lost 8 bases, V lost 4 bases, and 7 bases had no gene match. This CDR3 spans 15 amino acids. The CDR3 region has the DNA TGTGCCACCAGTGACGCGACAGGGGGGAGAGAAAAACTGTTTTTT. It translates to CATSDATGGREKLFF.

The V call is TRBV5-1, the J call TRBJ2-7; possible D gene TRBD2, 6 bases. Germline V lookup: CDR1 SGHRS, CDR2 YFSETQ. Trimming removed 2 bases at V and 7 bases at J, with 19 bases between. The CDR3 loop spans 15 amino acids. CDR3 bases: TGCGCCAGCAGCTTCACTAGCATCCGACCTGTAGAGCAGTACTTC. Amino acids: CASSFTSIRPVEQYF.

This sequence joins TRBV5-4 and TRBJ2-6, with a weak D call TRBD1 (6 bases). Trimming pared 3 bases from V and 4 bases from J, leaving 11 bases between. CDR3 size: 15 residues. Germline V CDR1 and CDR2: SGHNT, YYREEE (reference sequence). The CDR3 DNA sequence: TGTGCCAGCAGCTCCCACAGGGAAGGGGCCAACGTCCTGACTTTC. Translation: CASSSHREGANVLTF.

V and J are TRBV5-1 and TRBJ1-1, with TRBD1 matching over 8 bases. Germline V lookup: CDR1 SGHRS, CDR2 YFSETQ. After removal of 4 bases from V and 1 base from J, the junction contained 9 bases not matched to a gene. This CDR3 is built from 16 residues. The CDR3 spells CASSPQGAGGNTEAFF. The CDR3 coding sequence is TGCGCCAGCAGCCCGCAGGGGGCCGGGGGGAACACTGAAGCTTTCTTT.

The chain uses TRBV6-5 and TRBJ2-7; TRBD1 matches at 8 bases. CDR1 is MNHEY, CDR2 SVGAGI, per germline. CDR3 size: 13 residues. Trimming took 7 bases from V and 7 from J; bases not matched to a gene: 9. This chain's CDR3 is CASMGQGASEQYF. CDR3 sequence (DNA): TGTGCCAGCATGGGCCAGGGGGCGTCTGAGCAGTACTTC.

This chain connects TRBV14 to TRBJ1-1; D is ambiguous. V lost 0 bases to trimming and J lost 4 bases, with 9 bases between them. The CDR3 totals 14 residues. In germline, CDR1 is SGHDN, CDR2 FVKESK. CDR3 amino acids: CASSQDPGSTEAFF. CDR3 nucleotide sequence: TGTGCCAGCAGCCAAGATCCGGGATCCACTGAAGCTTTCTTT.

The rearrangement uses TRBV5-1 and TRBJ1-1, with TRBD1 identical over 12 bases. This CDR3 has 17 amino acids. Looked up from germline, CDR1 is SGHRS and CDR2 is YFSETQ. The V gene end was trimmed by 0 bases and the J gene end by 0 bases; junction bases not matched to a gene: 3. CDR3 nucleotides: TGCGCCAGCAGCTTGGGAGGGACAGGGGGCCTGAACACTGAAGCTTTCTTT. It yields the protein CASSLGGTGGLNTEAFF. Drawing the rest from reference TRBV5-1 and TRBJ1-1, the complete variable domain is KAGVTQTPRYLIKTRGQQVTLSCSPISGHRSVSWYQQTPGQGLQFLFEYFSETQRNKGNFPGRFSGRQFSNSRSEMNVSTLELGDSALYLCASSLGGTGGLNTEAFFGQGTRLTVV.

The chain combines TRBV5-7 with TRBJ2-7; 7 bases are a match to TRBD1. TRBV5-7 is placed among ORFs of uncertain function. The V segment lost 1 base and the J segment 0 bases; nucleotides outside the gene matches: 4. This CDR3 has 15 residues. Here the CDR3 DNA reads TGTGCCAGCAGCTTGATGGGACAGAGCTCCTACGAGCAGTACTTC. It encodes CASSLMGQSSYEQYF.

This chain links TRBV28 with TRBJ2-7, with 10 positions matching TRBD2. This CDR3 is 14 amino acids long. Germline V gives CDR1 MDHEN, CDR2 SYDVKM. V dropped 6 bases and J dropped 4; count of bases not matched to a gene: 6. CDR3 loop: CASSPAGGTYEQYF. The CDR3 DNA is TGTGCCAGCAGCCCAGCGGGGGGGACGTACGAGCAGTACTTC.

This chain links TRBV5-1 with TRBJ2-4, with 13 bases fitting TRBD2. CDR1 and CDR2 (germline): SGHRS, YFSETQ. The V and J ends lost 1 base and 2 bases, in that order; junction bases with no gene match: 3. CDR3 size: 17 residues. In DNA, the CDR3 is TGCGCCAGCAGCTTGTCACTAGCGGGGGGGACCAAAAACATTCAGTACTTC. Translated, it gives CASSLSLAGGTKNIQYF.

This chain joins TRBV19 and TRBJ1-2; 12 bases are shared with TRBD1. CDR1 is LNHDA and CDR2 is SQIVND in the germline V gene (reference sequence). Germline trimming cut 11 bases from V and 4 bases from J; bases unmatched to any gene: 5. The CDR3 contains 13 residues. CDR3 DNA sequence: TGTGCCGGCGGGGGACAGGGGGCCTATGGCTACACCTTC. Translation gives CAGGGQGAYGYTF.

The V gene is TRBV6-5, the J gene TRBJ1-2; no clear D. The CDR3 is 10 amino acids. V was shortened by 6 bases and J by 5 bases, with 4 bases between the two germline ends. CDR1 is MNHEY and CDR2 is SVGAGI in the germline V gene. The DNA of the CDR3 is TGTGCCAGCAGAACTTATGGCTACACCTTC. It is translated as CASRTYGYTF.